Below, one T cell receptor (beta chain) is given with its context. This clonotype was counted ten times or more. Its antigen is not yet known. Per-base qualities were not stored, and no clone one base away is much larger. Per the publication, the time point label means: healthy volunteer bleed at 2 weeks. Total RNA was isolated from unfractionated whole blood collected in Tempus Blood RNA tubes. Four or five healthy volunteers acted as controls for TCR sequencing and had blood drawn at day 0, 2 weeks and 6 weeks. The library came from RACE. Sequenced using a NextSeq 500. During library preparation, unique molecular identifiers were attached to individual cDNA molecules so that TCRs could be counted quantitatively and reproducibly. The authors processed their data as follows. A median of approximately 100,000 TCRs per sample was observed, with a range of 23,224 to 690,600. V, J and CDR3 annotation of the TCR reads was carried out using the Decombinator software suite. Every sample was subsampled to the same number of TCRs (28,000) for the PS versus PT1 abundance plots. Expanded TCRs were defined as absent before sensitization and observed at least eight times at the 2-week time point. The public reads were quality trimmed at Q25 with fastp and then assembled into clones with MiXCR by TCRdb, keeping productive beta chains. For every CDR3 protein sequence, its rows merge into one entry that carries the most common genes and DNA. TCRdb's processing, not the authors' own work, is the source of the V and J calls. The sample table records some 46,000 distinct CDR3 sequences; 4.3% of these occur just once. Of the sample, around 1.6% is held by the ten largest clones.

This specimen belongs to a study of human T cells and chemical hapten exposure (TCRdb year 2021). For the study in its entirety: Libraries were combined into a pool for sequencing, and differences in TCR yield between samples came mainly from small differences in library volumes within the pool. The study tracked peripheral blood TCR repertoire changes in vivo during primary and secondary sensitization to the hapten diphenylcyclopropenone (DPC) in alopecia patients. Each blood RNA sample was used to sequence both TCR alpha and TCR beta chains. Overall results and qualifications from the work: After repeated subsampling, changes were observed in the strength of the expansion versus patch-test correlation and in the threshold at which the correlation became significant. DPC sensitization did not change the number of TCRs with a frequency above 1 in 1000, and there was no evidence of changes in global repertoire structure.

From the cysteine through the phenylalanine, the CDR3 covers 12 amino acids. Only the CDR3 portion is preserved as DNA: 36 bases, with reading frame beginning at the first base. CDR1 and CDR2, looked up from the germline V gene, are SGHTA and FQGNSA. V gives up 6 bases and J gives up 4 bases, and the segment between their germline ends measures 9 bases. Sequenced input: whole blood. The TCR sequence derives from a female donor in good health. Some clones in this sample may be carry-over from other donors' samples. In this chain, TRBV7-2 is recombined with TRBJ1-2; D gene: possibly TRBD1, on 5 matching bases. CDR3 protein: CASSTDSYGYTF. Here is the DNA: TGTGCCAGCAGTACTGACAGCTATGGCTACACCTTC. Beyond the CDR3, the reference TRBV7-2 and TRBJ1-2 genes provide the residues; the full variable domain reads: GAGVSQSPSNKVTEKGKDVELRCDPISGHTALYWYRQSLGQGLEFLIYFQGNSAPDKSGLPSDRFSAERTGGSVSTLTIQRTQQEDSAVYLCASSTDSYGYTFGSGTRLTVV.